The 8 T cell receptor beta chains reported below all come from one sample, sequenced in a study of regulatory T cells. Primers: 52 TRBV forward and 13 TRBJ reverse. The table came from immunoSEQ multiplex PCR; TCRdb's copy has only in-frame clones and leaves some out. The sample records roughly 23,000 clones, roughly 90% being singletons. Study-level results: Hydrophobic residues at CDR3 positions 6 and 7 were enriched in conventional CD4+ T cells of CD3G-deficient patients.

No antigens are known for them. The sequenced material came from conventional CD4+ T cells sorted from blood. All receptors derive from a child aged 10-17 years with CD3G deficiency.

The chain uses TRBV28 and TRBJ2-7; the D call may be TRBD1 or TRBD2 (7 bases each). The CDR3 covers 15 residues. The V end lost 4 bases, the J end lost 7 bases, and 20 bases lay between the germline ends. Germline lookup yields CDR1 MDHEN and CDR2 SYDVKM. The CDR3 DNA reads TGTGCCAGCAGTTCCCCGACAGGGAGGGTGGGGGAGCAGTACTTC. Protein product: CASSSPTGRVGEQYF. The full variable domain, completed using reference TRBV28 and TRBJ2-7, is DVKVTQSSRYLVKRTGEKVFLECVQDMDHENMFWYRQDPGLGLRLIYFSYDVKMKEKGDIPEGYSVSREKKERFSLILESASTNQTSMYLCASSSPTGRVGEQYFGPGTRLTVT.

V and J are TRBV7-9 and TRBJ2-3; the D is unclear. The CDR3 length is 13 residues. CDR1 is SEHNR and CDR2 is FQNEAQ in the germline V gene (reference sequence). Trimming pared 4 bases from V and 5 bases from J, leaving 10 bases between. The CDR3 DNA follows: TGTGCCAGCAGCTCGTCAGCCGTAGATACGCAGTATTTT. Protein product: CASSSSAVDTQYF.

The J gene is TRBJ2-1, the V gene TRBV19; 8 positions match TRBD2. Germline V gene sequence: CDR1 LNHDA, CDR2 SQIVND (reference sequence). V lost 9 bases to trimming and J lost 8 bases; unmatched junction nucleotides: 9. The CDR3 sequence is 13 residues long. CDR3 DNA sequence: TGTGCCAGCTCCTTAGCGGGAATGGATGAGCAGTTCTTC. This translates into CASSLAGMDEQFF.

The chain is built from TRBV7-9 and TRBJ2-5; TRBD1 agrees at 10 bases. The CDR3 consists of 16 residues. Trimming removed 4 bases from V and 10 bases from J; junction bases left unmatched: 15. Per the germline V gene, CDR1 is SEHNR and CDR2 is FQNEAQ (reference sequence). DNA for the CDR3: TGTGCCAGCAGCTATAACCGGGACAGGGGCCCGGTTGGCCAGTACTTC. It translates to CASSYNRDRGPVGQYF.

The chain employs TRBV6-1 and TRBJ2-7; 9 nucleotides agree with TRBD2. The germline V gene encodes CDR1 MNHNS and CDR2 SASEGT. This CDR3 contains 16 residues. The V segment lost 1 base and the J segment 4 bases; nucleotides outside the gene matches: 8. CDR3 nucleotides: TGTGCCAGCAGTGAAGGTCCCCCAGCGGGAGGATACGAGCAGTACTTC. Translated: CASSEGPPAGGYEQYF.

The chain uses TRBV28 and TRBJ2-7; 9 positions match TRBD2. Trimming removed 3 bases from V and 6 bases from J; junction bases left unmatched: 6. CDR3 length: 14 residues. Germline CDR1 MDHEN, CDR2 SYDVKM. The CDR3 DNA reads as TGTGCCAGCAGTTTTGCTAGCGGGACCGGCGAGCAGTACTTC. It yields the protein CASSFASGTGEQYF.

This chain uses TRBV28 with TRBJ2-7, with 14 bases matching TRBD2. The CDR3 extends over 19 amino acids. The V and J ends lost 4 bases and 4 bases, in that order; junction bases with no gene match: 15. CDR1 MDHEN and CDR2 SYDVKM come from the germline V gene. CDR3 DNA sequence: TGTGCCAGCAGTTCTTGGACAGGAACCGGGACTAGCGGGAGTTACGAGCAGTACTTC. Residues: CASSSWTGTGTSGSYEQYF.

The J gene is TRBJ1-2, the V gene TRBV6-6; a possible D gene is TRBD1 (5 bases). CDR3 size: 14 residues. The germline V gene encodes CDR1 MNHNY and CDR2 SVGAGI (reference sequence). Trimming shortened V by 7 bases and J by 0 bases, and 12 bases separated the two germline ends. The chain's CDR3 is CASTPPGPNYGYTF. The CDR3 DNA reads TGTGCCAGCACCCCCCCAGGGCCTAACTATGGCTACACCTTC.